This T cell receptor (beta chain) appears in the sequencing data of a study of blood T cell repertoires in COVID-19. CDR1 SGHTS and CDR2 YDEGEE come from the germline V gene. The trim removed 0 bases at V and 10 bases at J, leaving 4 bases unmatched. The CDR3 is 15 amino acids. In its sample, this clone was seen once. The assay was immunoSEQ multiplex PCR, and TCRdb's table has in-frame clones only and misses some. The sample includes roughly 70,000 clones, 75% to 90% of them seen just once. The V gene is TRBV5-8, the J gene TRBJ1-6, with 10 bases aligning to TRBD1. The clonotype was recovered from a man older than 75 with COVID-19, enrolled during active disease. The sequencing sample was made of peripheral blood. The CDR3 sequence: CASSLGTGGGSPLHF. The CDR3 DNA reads TGTGCCAGCAGCTTGGGGACAGGGGGGGGCTCACCCCTCCACTTT. Full variable domain (rest looked up from reference TRBV5-8 and TRBJ1-6): EAGVTQSPTHLIKTRGQQATLRCSPISGHTSVYWYQQALGLGLQFLLWYDEGEERNRGNFPPRFSGRQFPNYSSELNVNALELEDSALYLCASSLGTGGGSPLHFGNGTRLTVT.